One sample yielded the 26 T cell receptor beta chains listed below, sequenced in a study of T-cell memory formation after mild COVID-19. MiXCR, applied by TCRdb to the 5' RACE reads, yields one record per CDR3 protein. Among roughly 100,000 distinct CDR3 sequences listed, roughly 15% were seen once. Input material: PBMCs or a T cell subset sorted from them (not recorded which). The receptor source for this set is a man younger than 35 who had mild COVID-19 (a few samples of this study predate the infection). Cell type and time point are not known.

This clonotype was recorded many times. The chain couples TRBV2 to TRBJ2-7, with D unclear. This CDR3 has 13 residues. V lost 7 bases to trimming and J lost 3 bases, with 13 bases between them. Germline V gene sequence: CDR1 SNHLY, CDR2 FYNNEI. CDR3 in amino acids: CASTRSDGYEQYF. The CDR3 DNA reads as TGTGCCAGCACCAGATCGGACGGCTACGAGCAGTACTTC.

This clonotype was counted a few times. The V and J genes are TRBV28 and TRBJ2-4, with TRBD2 matching over 8 bases. V lost 7 bases, J lost 4 bases, and 6 bases stayed unmatched. CDR1 and CDR2 from the germline V gene are MDHEN and SYDVKM. The length of the CDR3 is 14 residues. The CDR3 region has the DNA TGTGCCAGCACCAAAAGACTAGCGAAAAACATTCAGTACTTC. As protein: CASTKRLAKNIQYF.

J is TRBJ2-7 and V is TRBV4-2, with D possibly being TRBD1 or TRBD2 (5 bases each). The CDR3 sequence is 14 residues long. Germline values: CDR1 LGHNA, CDR2 YNFKEQ. V was trimmed by 1 base and J by 1 base, leaving 8 bases between them. Written as DNA, the CDR3 is TGTGCCAGCAGCCAAGGGGGGAGTTCCTACGAGCAGTACTTC. It specifies CASSQGGSSYEQYF.

Here the CDR3 DNA reads TGTGCCAGCAGCCCCCCTATGGGAGAGACCCAGTACTTC. Encoded protein: CASSPPMGETQYF. This chain uses TRBV7-6 with TRBJ2-5; unclear D gene. Germline CDR1 and CDR2: SGHVS and FNYEAQ. Trimming removed 5 bases at V and 4 bases at J, with 11 bases between. The CDR3 is 13 amino acids.

V is TRBV7-9 and J is TRBJ1-6, with D hard to call. The CDR3 is 14 amino acids. Per the germline V gene, CDR1 is SEHNR and CDR2 is FQNEAQ (reference sequence). V gave up 5 bases and J gave up 6 bases, with 11 bases separating them. The CDR3, as DNA: TGTGCCAGCAGCCCCGTCAAGGGTAATTCACCCCTCCACTTT. This encodes CASSPVKGNSPLHF.

This clonotype was seen a handful of times. The J gene is TRBJ1-5, the V gene TRBV19; 9 bases are a match to TRBD1. The CDR3 runs to 15 residues. The V gene end was trimmed by 9 bases and the J gene end by 5 bases; junction bases not matched to a gene: 11. Germline lookup yields CDR1 LNHDA and CDR2 SQIVND (reference sequence). The CDR3 nucleotides read TGTGCCAGCGAGCCGGGACAGGGTATCGATCAGCCCCAGCATTTT. It is translated as CASEPGQGIDQPQHF.

This clonotype was observed a few times. The chain employs TRBV6-5 and TRBJ2-1, with D maybe TRBD1 (6 bases). The CDR3 sequence is 16 residues long. Trimming removed 0 bases from V and 0 bases from J, with 9 bases in between. Germline CDR1 is MNHEY and CDR2 is SVGAGI. This CDR3 is CASSYSGDTSYNEQFF. The CDR3 DNA is TGTGCCAGCAGTTACTCCGGGGACACCTCCTACAATGAGCAGTTCTTC.

This clonotype was seen more than once but under ten times. The CDR3 bases are TGCAGCGTTGTACTTCTACAGGGGGCCACTGAAGCTTTCTTT. This sequence encodes CSVVLLQGATEAFF. The chain employs TRBV29-1 and TRBJ1-1; 9 nucleotides agree with TRBD1. V lost 4 bases, J lost 4 bases, and 7 bases stayed unmatched. Germline V gene lookup returns CDR1 SQVTM and CDR2 ANQGSEA. The CDR3 is 14 amino acids.

This clonotype was counted at least ten times. The chain uses TRBV20-1 and TRBJ2-1; 7 positions match TRBD2. Per germline, CDR1 DFQATT and CDR2 SNEGSKA (reference sequence). V was clipped by 2 bases and J by 10 bases; unmatched bases: 11. CDR3 length: 14 amino acids. The CDR3 DNA follows: TGCAGTGCTAGACACAGCGGGGAGGTAGGGGAGCAGTTCTTC. Translating it yields CSARHSGEVGEQFF.

This sequence joins TRBV7-9 and TRBJ2-7; TRBD1 aligns across 7 bases. The CDR3 length is 14 residues. With V trimmed by 5 bases and J by 3 bases, 7 bases remained unmatched. Germline V gives CDR1 SEHNR, CDR2 FQNEAQ (reference sequence). CDR3 in DNA: TGTGCCAGCAGCCTACGGACAGGAATCTACGAGCAGTACTTC. It specifies CASSLRTGIYEQYF.

The table lists this clonotype with a few counts. The chain is built from TRBV27 and TRBJ1-6; no clear D. CDR3 length equals 13 residues. V was cut by 1 base and J by 9 bases, with 7 bases left in between. The germline gives CDR1 MNHEY, CDR2 SMNVEV (reference sequence). CDR3 DNA: TGTGCCAGCAGTTTATGGTCCAGTTCACCCCTCCACTTT. Translating it yields CASSLWSSSPLHF.

This clonotype was seen a few times. DNA for the CDR3: TGCGCCAGCAGCCAAGAGAGGGGGCAGAGCGGGGAGCTGTTTTTT. Protein product: CASSQERGQSGELFF. V is TRBV4-3 and J is TRBJ2-2; TRBD1 matches 7 bases. J gave up 7 bases and V 0 bases, and 5 bases lay outside the gene matches. CDR3 length equals 15 residues. Germline V CDR1 and CDR2: LGHNA, YSLEER.

This clonotype was detected a few times. The chain combines TRBV7-9 with TRBJ2-1, with 7 bases that match TRBD1. Germline loops: CDR1 SEHNR, CDR2 FQNEAQ (reference sequence). J was trimmed by 10 bases and V by 5 bases; bases with no gene match: 8. The CDR3 covers 13 residues. The CDR3 DNA sequence: TGTGCCAGCAGCCTGTTGACAGGGCGCGAGCAGTTCTTC. Protein sequence: CASSLLTGREQFF. The full variable domain, completed using reference TRBV7-9 and TRBJ2-1, is DTGVSQNPRHKITKRGQNVTFRCDPISEHNRLYWYRQTLGQGPEFLTYFQNEAQLEKSRLLSDRFSAERPKGSFSTLEIQRTEQGDSAMYLCASSLLTGREQFFGPGTRLTVL.

This chain uses TRBV7-3 with TRBJ2-5; 9 bases match TRBD2. Germline V lookup: CDR1 SGHTA, CDR2 FQGTGA. With 2 bases clipped from V and 3 bases from J, the junction kept 4 bases outside the gene matches. CDR3 length: 15 residues. The chain's CDR3 is CASSLAASGEETQYF. CDR3 DNA: TGTGCCAGCAGCTTAGCGGCTAGCGGGGAAGAGACCCAGTACTTC.

The V gene is TRBV15, the J gene TRBJ2-1; no clear D. This CDR3 is 16 amino acids long. Per germline, CDR1 LNHNV and CDR2 YYDKDF (reference sequence). Trimming stripped 0 bases from V and 8 bases from J, with 17 bases between. The chain's CDR3 is CATSRDGPLERHEQFF. In nucleotides, the CDR3 is TGTGCCACCAGCAGAGATGGGCCTCTGGAGCGTCATGAGCAGTTCTTC. Using reference TRBV15 and TRBJ2-1 for the parts outside the CDR3, the full variable domain is DAMVIQNPRYQVTQFGKPVTLSCSQTLNHNVMYWYQQKSSQAPKLLFHYYDKDFNNEADTPDNFQSRRPNTSFCFLDIRSPGLGDTAMYLCATSRDGPLERHEQFFGPGTRLTVL.

The rearrangement links TRBV19 to TRBJ1-1; D gene unclear. The CDR3 covers 15 residues. Per germline, CDR1 LNHDA and CDR2 SQIVND (reference sequence). Deletions cut 5 bases from V and 1 base from J, with 14 bases between. CDR3 sequence (DNA): TGTGCCAGTAGTGTATACGGGATTTCGAACACTGAAGCTTTCTTT. Residues: CASSVYGISNTEAFF.

In its sample, this clonotype was seen a few times. The chain employs TRBV6-5 and TRBJ2-1; 8 positions match TRBD2. CDR1 and CDR2 (germline): MNHEY, SVGAGI. The V gene end was trimmed by 6 bases and the J gene end by 9 bases; junction bases not matched to a gene: 7. The CDR3 is made up of 13 amino acids. CDR3 amino acids: CASRAGLAREQFF. The CDR3 bases are TGTGCCAGCAGAGCCGGACTAGCTCGTGAGCAGTTCTTC.

This clonotype showed up just a few times. The chain carries TRBV27 and TRBJ2-3, with a weak D call TRBD1 (5 bases). Trimming cost V 4 bases and J 6 bases, with 14 bases left between them. The CDR3 is 14 amino acids. Germline V gene lookup returns CDR1 MNHEY and CDR2 SMNVEV (reference sequence). Here the CDR3 reads CASSSSQVTDTQYF. The CDR3 DNA reads as TGTGCCAGCAGTTCCTCACAGGTCACCGATACGCAGTATTTT.

This clonotype turned up a few times. The chain links TRBV7-6 to TRBJ2-5, with TRBD2 matching 13 bases. This CDR3 has 15 residues. Trimming at V came to 6 bases and at J to 2 bases, leaving 3 bases not matched to a gene. Germline V lookup: CDR1 SGHVS, CDR2 FNYEAQ. CDR3 sequence reads: CASSPGLAGQETQYF. DNA for the CDR3: TGTGCCAGCAGTCCGGGACTAGCGGGACAAGAGACCCAGTACTTC.

The sample holds a few counts of this clonotype. The rearrangement uses TRBV27 and TRBJ2-7; 9 nucleotides align to TRBD1. This CDR3 has 14 amino acids. Germline CDR1 MNHEY, CDR2 SMNVEV (reference sequence). The ends lost 5 bases at V and 2 bases at J; junction bases unmatched: 4. DNA for the CDR3: TGTGCCAGCAGTATCCGGGACAGGGCCTACGAGCAGTACTTC. Translated: CASSIRDRAYEQYF.

The rearrangement uses TRBV6-5 and TRBJ2-3; D gene ambiguous. Trimming pared 2 bases from V and 6 bases from J, leaving 18 bases between. Germline CDR1 MNHEY, CDR2 SVGAGI. There are 16 residues in the CDR3. CDR3 amino acids: CASSYGWSYQPDTQYF. CDR3 sequence (DNA): TGTGCCAGCAGTTACGGCTGGTCCTACCAACCGGATACGCAGTATTTT.

The rearrangement links TRBV4-3 to TRBJ2-1, with TRBD2 matching over 10 bases. V gave up 4 bases and J gave up 4 bases; unmatched junction bases: 4. Germline lookup yields CDR1 LGHNA and CDR2 YSLEER. The CDR3 extends over 15 amino acids. The CDR3 nucleotides are TGCGCCAGCAGCCTTAGTAGCGGGGGGTACAATGAGCAGTTCTTC. It translates to CASSLSSGGYNEQFF.

The sample holds a few counts of this clonotype. The chain carries TRBV12-5 and TRBJ2-3, with 11 bases that match TRBD1. The CDR3 length is 17 residues. Germline loops: CDR1 LGHNT, CDR2 FRNRAP. Trimming cost V 3 bases and J 6 bases; bases outside gene matches: 11. The CDR3 DNA sequence: TGTGCTAGTGGTTTCCCACCTGGGGACAGGGGGTGGGATACGCAGTATTTT. It translates to CASGFPPGDRGWDTQYF.

V usage is TRBV4-1 and J usage is TRBJ2-3; D possibly corresponds to TRBD1 (6 bases). CDR3 length: 13 residues. V was cut by 4 bases and J by 5 bases, with 10 bases left in between. Germline CDR1 reads MGHRA; CDR2 reads YSYEKL. CDR3 nucleotides: TGCGCCAGCAGCCTAGAAGGGGGAGATACGCAGTATTTT. It encodes CASSLEGGDTQYF.

The rearrangement joins TRBV20-1 to TRBJ2-1, with TRBD2 matching over 14 bases. After removal of 4 bases from V and 4 bases from J, the junction contained 12 bases not matched to a gene. The CDR3 spans 18 residues. Germline V CDR1 and CDR2: DFQATT, SNEGSKA (reference sequence). The CDR3: CSATKSGTSGGLYNEQFF. The CDR3 DNA follows: TGCAGTGCTACCAAATCAGGGACTAGCGGGGGTTTATACAATGAGCAGTTCTTC.

This sequence joins TRBV7-3 and TRBJ1-1; TRBD1 is a possible D gene (6 bases). V lost 4 bases and J lost 1, with 10 bases in between. The length of the CDR3 is 14 residues. Germline assignment: CDR1 SGHTA and CDR2 FQGTGA. This CDR3 is CASSSGVANTEAFF. The CDR3 DNA follows: TGTGCCAGCAGCTCAGGGGTAGCGAACACTGAAGCTTTCTTT.